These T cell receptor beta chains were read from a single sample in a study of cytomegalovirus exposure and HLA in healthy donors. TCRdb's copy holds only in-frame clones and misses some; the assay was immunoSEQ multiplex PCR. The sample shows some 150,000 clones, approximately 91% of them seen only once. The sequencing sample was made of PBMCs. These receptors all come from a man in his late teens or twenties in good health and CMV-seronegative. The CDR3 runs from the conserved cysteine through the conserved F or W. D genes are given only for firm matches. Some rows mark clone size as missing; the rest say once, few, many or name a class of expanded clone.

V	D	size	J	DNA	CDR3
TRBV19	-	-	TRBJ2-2	TGTGCCAGTAGTATAGACCTCCGACAGGCTAACACCGGGGAGCTGTTTTTT	CASSIDLRQANTGELFF
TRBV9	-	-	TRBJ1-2	TGTGCCAGCAGCGACGACGGAAACAGCTATGGCTACACCTTC	CASSDDGNSYGYTF
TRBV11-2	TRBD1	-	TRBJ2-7	TGTGCCAGCAGCTTAGATCGCGATTCCAGGGGGCTCTACGAGCAGTACTTC	CASSLDRDSRGLYEQYF
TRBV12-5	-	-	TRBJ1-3	TGTGCTAGTGGTTTTCCGAACACCATATATTTT	CASGFPNTIYF
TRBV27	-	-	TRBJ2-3	TGTGCCAGCAGTCCGCGAACAGATACGCAGTATTTT	CASSPRTDTQYF
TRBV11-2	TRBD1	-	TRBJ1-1	TGTGCCAGCAGCTTGACAGGGGGCATAGTCTTGAACACTGAAGCTTTCTTT	CASSLTGGIVLNTEAFF
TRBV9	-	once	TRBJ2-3	TGTGCCAGCAGCGTAGCAGGGCGCACAGATACGCAGTATTTT	CASSVAGRTDTQYF
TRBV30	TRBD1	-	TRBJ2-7	TGTGCCTCCCCGGGACAGGGTATCAACGAGCAGTACTTC	CASPGQGINEQYF
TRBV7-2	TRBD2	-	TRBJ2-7	TGTGCCAGCAGTTCACAAGGGACTAGTCCATACGAGCAGTACTTC	CASSSQGTSPYEQYF
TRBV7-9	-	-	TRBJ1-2	TGTGCCAGCAGCGACCGGGGAGCGGCAGTTAACTATGGCTACACCTTC	CASSDRGAAVNYGYTF
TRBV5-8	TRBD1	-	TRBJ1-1	TGTGCCAGCAGCTTGAGACAGGGGAACACTGAAGCTTTCTTT	CASSLRQGNTEAFF
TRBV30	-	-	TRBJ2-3	TGTGCCTGGAGTTGGACAGCCACAGATACGCAGTATTTT	CAWSWTATDTQYF
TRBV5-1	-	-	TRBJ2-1	TGCGCCAGCAGCCCCGGGTTGGCACTTGCTGGAAGCTCCTACAATGAGCAGTTCTTC	CASSPGLALAGSSYNEQFF
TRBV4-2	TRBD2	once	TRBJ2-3	TGTGCCAGCAGCCAAGATGGTCCAGCGGGAGGGGTAGATACGCAGTATTTT	CASSQDGPAGGVDTQYF
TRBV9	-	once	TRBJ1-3	TGTGCCAGCAGCGTTAACTCTGGAAACACCATATATTTT	CASSVNSGNTIYF
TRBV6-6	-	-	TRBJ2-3	TGTGCCAGCAGTTACGGGGGGGGCAGCGCCACAGATACGCAGTATTTT	CASSYGGGSATDTQYF
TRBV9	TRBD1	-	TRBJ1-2	TGTGCCAGCAGCGTAGAAGGGACAGTTAACTATGGCTACACCTTC	CASSVEGTVNYGYTF
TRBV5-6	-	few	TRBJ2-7	TGTGCCAGCAGCTTGGTCGAACTGAACTACGAGCAGTACTTC	CASSLVELNYEQYF
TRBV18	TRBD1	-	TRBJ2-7	TGTGCCAGCTCACCTGGACAGGGTAGGGGTTACGAGCAGTACTTC	CASSPGQGRGYEQYF
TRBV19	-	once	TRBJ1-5	TGTGCCAGTAGTATCATGAACAGGGAAGATCAGCCCCAGCATTTT	CASSIMNREDQPQHF
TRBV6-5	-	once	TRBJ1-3	TGTGCCAGCAGTTACTCCCGGGGACTGCCTGGAAACACCATATATTTT	CASSYSRGLPGNTIYF
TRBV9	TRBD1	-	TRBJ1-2	TGTGCCAGCAGCGTAGGGTCCGGGACAGCATATGGCTACACCTTC	CASSVGSGTAYGYTF
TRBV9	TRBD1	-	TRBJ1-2	TGTGCCAGCAGCGTAGCTGACAGGGACTATGGCTACACCTTC	CASSVADRDYGYTF
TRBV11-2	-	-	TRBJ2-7	TGTGCCAGCAGCTTAGGTTATCCGGAGCTTCAGCAGTACTTC	CASSLGYPELQQYF
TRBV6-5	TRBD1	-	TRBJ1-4	TGTGCCAGCCACCCCACAGGGGGGAGTGAAAAACTGTTTTTT	CASHPTGGSEKLFF
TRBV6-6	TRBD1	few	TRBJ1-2	TGTGCCAGCAGTTCGGGGACAGGGAGCTATGGCTACACCTTC	CASSSGTGSYGYTF
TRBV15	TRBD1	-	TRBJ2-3	TGTGCCACCAGCAGGGCTCCTCCGGGACAGGGGCCAGATACGCAGTATTTT	CATSRAPPGQGPDTQYF
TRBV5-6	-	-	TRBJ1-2	TGTGCCAGCAGTTCCGGACTCGACAACTATGGCTACACCTTC	CASSSGLDNYGYTF
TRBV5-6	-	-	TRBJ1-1	TGTGCCAGCAGCTTGGGGGCGGGCACTGAAGCTTTCTTT	CASSLGAGTEAFF
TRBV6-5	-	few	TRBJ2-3	TGTGCCAGCAGTTACTCGACTAGCACAGATACGCAGTATTTT	CASSYSTSTDTQYF
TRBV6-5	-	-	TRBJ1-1	TGTGCCAGCAGTGATCTCAATCGGGGGACTGTAGCTTTCTTT	CASSDLNRGTVAFF
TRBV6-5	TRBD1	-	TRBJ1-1	TGTGCCAGCAGAGCTCCACAGGGGGAGTACACTGAAGCTTTCTTT	CASRAPQGEYTEAFF
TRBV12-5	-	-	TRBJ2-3	TGTGCTAGTGGTCTAAGCCCCACAGATACGCAGTATTTT	CASGLSPTDTQYF
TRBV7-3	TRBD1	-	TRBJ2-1	TGTGCCAGCAGCTTTTCCGGGACAGCCACCTACAATGAGCAGTTCTTC	CASSFSGTATYNEQFF
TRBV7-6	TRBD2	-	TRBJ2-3	TGTGCCAGCAGCTTACCTCTTTCGGGGGGAACTAGCACAGATACGCAGTATTTT	CASSLPLSGGTSTDTQYF
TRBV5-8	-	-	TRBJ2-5	TGTGCCAGCCGGAGGGAAGGACTCCAGTACTTC	CASRREGLQYF
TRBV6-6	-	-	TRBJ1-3	TGTGCCTCTCAGTCCTCTGGAAACACCATATATTTT	CASQSSGNTIYF
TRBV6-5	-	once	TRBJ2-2	TGTGCCAGCGTATCCGGGAGGAACACCGGGGAGCTGTTTTTT	CASVSGRNTGELFF
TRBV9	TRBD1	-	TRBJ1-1	TGTGCCAGCAGCGTAGCCCAGGGGGCGAACACTGAAGCTTTCTTT	CASSVAQGANTEAFF
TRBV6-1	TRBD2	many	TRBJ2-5	TGTGCCAGCAGTGAATGGCGGGGGGGGGAAAAGACCCAGTACTTC	CASSEWRGGEKTQYF
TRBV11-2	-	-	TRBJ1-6	TGTGCCAGCAGCATAACTCCGACAGATTCACCCCTCCACTTT	CASSITPTDSPLHF
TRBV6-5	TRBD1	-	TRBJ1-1	TGTGCCAGCAGCCCTGGACAGGGAAAGGGGACTGAAGCTTTCTTT	CASSPGQGKGTEAFF
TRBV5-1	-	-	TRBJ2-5	TGCGCCAGCAGCTTGCAGGGGACCCAAGAGACCCAGTACTTC	CASSLQGTQETQYF
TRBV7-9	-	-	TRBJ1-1	TGTGCCAGCAGCTTACCGGGTTTCACTGAAGCTTTCTTT	CASSLPGFTEAFF
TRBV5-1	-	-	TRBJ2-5	TGCGCCAGCAGCTTGATAGAGGGAGCGGAGACCCAGTACTTC	CASSLIEGAETQYF
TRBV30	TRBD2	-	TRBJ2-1	TGTGCCTGGAGTGTAATTGGACTAGCGGGAGCCCGGAGCTCCTACAATGAGCAGTTCTTC	CAWSVIGLAGARSSYNEQFF
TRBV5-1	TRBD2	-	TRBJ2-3	TGCGCCAGCAGCTTGTTGGCGGGAGGGCCAACAGATACGCAGTATTTT	CASSLLAGGPTDTQYF
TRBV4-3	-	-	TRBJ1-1	TGCGCCAGCAGCCAAGATGGAGGGGTTTTTGACACTGAAGCTTTCTTT	CASSQDGGVFDTEAFF
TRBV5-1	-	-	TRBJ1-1	TGCGCCAGCAGCCTGGCCTCGGGGGTGACTGAAGCTTTCTTT	CASSLASGVTEAFF
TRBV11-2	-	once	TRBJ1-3	TGTGCCAGCAGCTCCCTTAGGGTGTCGAGGCGGGACACCATATATTTT	CASSSLRVSRRDTIYF
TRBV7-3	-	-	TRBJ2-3	TGTGCCAGCAGCTCGCGTACGGAGGGGCTAGATACGCAGTATTTT	CASSSRTEGLDTQYF
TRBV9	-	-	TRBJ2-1	TGTGCCAGCAGCGTTGGGGGGTCCTACAATGAGCAGTTCTTC	CASSVGGSYNEQFF
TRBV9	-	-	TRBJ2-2	TGTGCCAGCAGCATAGGGACACCCGCCTCCGGGGAGCTGTTTTTT	CASSIGTPASGELFF
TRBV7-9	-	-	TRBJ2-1	TGTGCCAGCAGCTTAGGGACAGATAATGAGCAGTTCTTC	CASSLGTDNEQFF
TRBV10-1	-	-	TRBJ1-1	TGCGCCAGCAGCCCAGGGGCGCAGGGGAACACTGAAGCTTTCTTT	CASSPGAQGNTEAFF
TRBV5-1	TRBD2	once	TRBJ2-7	TGCGCCAGCAGCTTACTAGCGGGGGGGTCCTACGAGCAGTACTTC	CASSLLAGGSYEQYF
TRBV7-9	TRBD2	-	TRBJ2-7	TGTGCCAGCAGCTTAGGGGGACTAGCGGGCGTCATCTACGAGCAGTACTTC	CASSLGGLAGVIYEQYF
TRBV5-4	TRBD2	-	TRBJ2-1	TGTGCCAGCAGCTCCAGCGGGGGGCATTCCTACAATGAGCAGTTCTTC	CASSSSGGHSYNEQFF
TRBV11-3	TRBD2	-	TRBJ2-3	TGTGCCAGCAGTCCCGGACTAGCGGGTTACACAGATACGCAGTATTTT	CASSPGLAGYTDTQYF